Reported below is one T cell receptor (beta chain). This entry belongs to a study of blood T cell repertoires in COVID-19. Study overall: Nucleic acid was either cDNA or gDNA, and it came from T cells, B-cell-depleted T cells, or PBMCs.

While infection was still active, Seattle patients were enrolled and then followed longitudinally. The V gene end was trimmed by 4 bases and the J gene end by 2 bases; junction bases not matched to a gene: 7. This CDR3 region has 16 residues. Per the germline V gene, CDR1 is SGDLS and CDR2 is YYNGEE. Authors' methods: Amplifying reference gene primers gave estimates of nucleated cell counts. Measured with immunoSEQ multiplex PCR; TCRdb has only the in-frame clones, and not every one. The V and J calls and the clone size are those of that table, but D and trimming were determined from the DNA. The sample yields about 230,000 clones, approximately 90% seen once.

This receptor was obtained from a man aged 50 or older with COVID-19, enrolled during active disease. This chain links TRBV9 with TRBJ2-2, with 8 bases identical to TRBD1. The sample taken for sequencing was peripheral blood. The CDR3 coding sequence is TGTGCCAGCAGCCGTAGTGCAGGGGGCAACACCGGGGAGCTGTTTTTT. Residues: CASSRSAGGNTGELFF.